This TCR beta chain was retrieved from a study of OX40 agonist ivuxolimab in advanced cancers. This clone was seen a handful of times. Germline trimming cut 3 bases from V and 8 bases from J; bases unmatched to any gene: 3. The CDR3 extends over 11 amino acids. Germline V lookup: CDR1 DFQATT, CDR2 SNEGSKA (reference sequence). The table came from immunoSEQ multiplex PCR; TCRdb's copy has only in-frame clones and leaves some out. The data show tens of thousands of clones, 60% to 85% seen once. Sequencing used CD4+ or CD8+ T cells sorted from blood, obtained in a trial of the OX40 agonist ivuxolimab. The chain employs TRBV20-1 and TRBJ1-1, with 7 bases identical to TRBD1. The receptor was derived from an adult with an advanced solid tumor such as melanoma, head and neck, liver or kidney cancer. The CDR3 here is CSASLQGEAFF. The CDR3 nucleotides read TGCAGTGCTAGCCTACAGGGGGAAGCTTTCTTT.